A selection of T cell receptor beta chains follows, all from one sample in a study of blood T cell repertoires in COVID-19. The repertoire was sequenced with immunoSEQ multiplex PCR; TCRdb's copy has only in-frame clones and lacks some. The sample yields around 260,000 clones, 80% to 90% seen once. Material: PBMCs or T cells enriched from blood (not recorded which). The receptor set was obtained from a man aged 25 to 40 with acute COVID-19. Both conserved end residues are part of each CDR3. D genes are given only for firm matches. The size of a clone is reported for some rows only, either as once, few or many, or as a class for expanded clones.

>-|15|TRBD2|TRBJ2-1|TRBV9
TGTGCCAGCAGCGTAGCTGGGGCGGGAGCCAATGAGCAGTTCTTC
CASSVAGAGANEQFF
>-|15|-|TRBJ1-6|TRBV28
TGTGCCAGCAGTTCCAGGGTTTCCTATAATTCACCCCTCCACTTT
CASSSRVSYNSPLHF
>once|16|-|TRBJ2-1|TRBV5-4
TGTGCCAGCAGCCGCGAGGGCGGTCAATCTTACAATGAGCAGTTCTTC
CASSREGGQSYNEQFF
>-|14|-|TRBJ2-3|TRBV29-1
TGCAGCGTCGCGGAGGAACTTAGCACAGATACGCAGTATTTT
CSVAEELSTDTQYF
>-|14|TRBD1|TRBJ1-4|TRBV27
TGTGCCAGCAGACGACAGGGGTCTAATGAAAAACTGTTTTTT
CASRRQGSNEKLFF
>-|14|-|TRBJ1-3|TRBV7-9
TGTGCCAGCAGCTTATTGACAGCTGGAAACACCATATATTTT
CASSLLTAGNTIYF
>-|14|-|TRBJ1-4|TRBV4-1
TGCGCCAGCAGCCAAGCCGGGAGCGCCGCAAAACTGTTTTTT
CASSQAGSAAKLFF
>-|16|TRBD1|TRBJ2-1|TRBV19
TGTGCCAGTACCCTGACAGGGCGTGGCTCCTACAATGAGCAGTTCTTC
CASTLTGRGSYNEQFF
>-|14|-|TRBJ2-1|TRBV7-9
TGTGCCAGCAGCTTAGCTACAGGGAATGGTGAGCAGTTCTTC
CASSLATGNGEQFF
>-|16|TRBD1|TRBJ1-2|TRBV19
TGTGCCAGTAGTATCGGGACAGGGTTTCGCAACTATGGCTACACCTTC
CASSIGTGFRNYGYTF
>-|15|TRBD1|TRBJ1-1|TRBV6-5
TGTGCCAGCAGTTACTCGAGGGGACAGGGCTTGGAAGCTTTCTTT
CASSYSRGQGLEAFF
>-|14|TRBD2|TRBJ2-3|TRBV28
TGTGCCAGCAGTTTTCGACTAGCGGGAGACCATAGGTATTTT
CASSFRLAGDHRYF
>-|13|TRBD1|TRBJ2-5|TRBV5-1
TGTGCCAGCAGCTGGGGACAGGGAGGGACCCAGTACTTC
CASSWGQGGTQYF
>-|15|-|TRBJ1-1|TRBV7-9
TGTGCCAGCAGTTTCTTCGGGGTTTTCAACACTGAAGCTTTCTTT
CASSFFGVFNTEAFF
>-|15|-|TRBJ1-3|TRBV2
TGTGCCAGCAGTGAAGAACAGGGCTCCGGAAACACCATATATTTT
CASSEEQGSGNTIYF
>-|15|-|TRBJ2-2|TRBV15
TGTGCCACCAGCAGAGGGACACTGAACACCGGGGAGCTGTTTTTT
CATSRGTLNTGELFF
>-|15|-|TRBJ2-4|TRBV28
TGTGCCAGCAAGGGGCAGATTCTAGCCAAAAACATTCAGTACTTC
CASKGQILAKNIQYF
>few|16|-|TRBJ1-6|TRBV2
TGTGCCAGCAGTGGATCAATAGTCTCCTATAATTCACCCCTCCACTTT
CASSGSIVSYNSPLHF
>-|16|TRBD2|TRBJ2-1|TRBV28
TGTGCCAGCAGTCACCTAGCGGGGAGCTCCTACAATGAGCAGTTCTTC
CASSHLAGSSYNEQFF